A selection of T cell receptor beta chains follows, all from one sample in a study of Graves' ophthalmopathy and Graves' hyperthyroidism. TCRdb re-analysed the multiplex PCR reads in MiXCR, keeping a single row per CDR3 protein. The sample consists of 300,000 to 500,000 distinct CDR3 sequences, approximately 15% of them appearing once. Input material: peripheral blood. These receptors all stem from a woman in her late teens or twenties with stable Graves' hyperthyroidism. Both conserved end residues are part of each CDR3. D genes are given only for firm matches. Size tells how often a clone was seen (once, few, many) or the class of an expanded clone, and some rows leave it out.

length | size | J | D | V | DNA | CDR3
12 | few | TRBJ2-5 | NA | TRBV12-3/TRBV12-4 | TGTGCTAGCAGTTCGGGTCAAGAGACCCAGTACTTC | CASSSGQETQYF
14 | NA | TRBJ1-1 | NA | TRBV6-1 | TGTGCCAGCAGGGGATTTTTGGCGCGGACTGAAGCTTTCTTT | CASRGFLARTEAFF
13 | many | TRBJ2-7 | NA | TRBV29-1 | TGCAGCGTTGTAAAAACAGGCACCTACGAGCAGTACTTC | CSVVKTGTYEQYF
15 | many | TRBJ1-2 | NA | TRBV20-1 | TGCAGTGCTAGAGACCTTCATGGGGCCCTCTATGGCTACACCTTC | CSARDLHGALYGYTF
17 | NA | TRBJ2-5 | TRBD2 | TRBV11-2 | TGTGCCAGCAGCCTGGGACTAGCGGGGGTGTACCAAGAGACCCAGTACTTC | CASSLGLAGVYQETQYF
15 | NA | TRBJ2-7 | TRBD1 | TRBV15 | TGTGCCACCAGCAGAGGGGGACAGGCGGCCGACGAGCAGTACTTC | CATSRGGQAADEQYF
14 | many | TRBJ2-2 | TRBD2 | TRBV9 | TGTGCCAGCGCTGGACTAGCGGGGACCGGGGAGCTGTTTTTT | CASAGLAGTGELFF
13 | many | TRBJ1-5 | NA | TRBV12-3/TRBV12-4 | TGTGCCAGCTCCGGCCAGATCAATCAGCCCCAGCATTTT | CASSGQINQPQHF
15 | NA | TRBJ1-5 | NA | TRBV6-2/TRBV6-3 | TGTGCCAGCAGTTACTTAGGGTTGAGCAATCAGCCCCAGCATTTT | CASSYLGLSNQPQHF
15 | once | TRBJ2-7 | NA | TRBV19 | TGTGCCAGCAGTCTGATGGGTCCAGGATCCTACGAGCAGTACTTC | CASSLMGPGSYEQYF
12 | NA | TRBJ2-5 | NA | TRBV7-9 | TGTGCCGGTAGGGGCAGCAAAGAGACCCAGTACTTC | CAGRGSKETQYF
16 | many | TRBJ1-6 | NA | TRBV7-2 | TGTGCCAGCAGCTTGGGGACACTAGCTTCTAATTCACCCCTCCACTTT | CASSLGTLASNSPLHF
14 | many | TRBJ2-4 | NA | TRBV12-3/TRBV12-4 | TGTGCCAGCAGATCCTACGGGGGCAAAAACATTAAGTACTTC | CASRSYGGKNIKYF
15 | many | TRBJ1-5 | NA | TRBV19 | TGTGCCAGCCTACTTGGGTTTGGAAGCAATCAGCCCCAGCATTTT | CASLLGFGSNQPQHF
13 | many | TRBJ1-1 | NA | TRBV27 | TGTGCCAGCATGAGGGCTCGAAACACTGAAGCTTTCTTT | CASMRARNTEAFF
13 | many | TRBJ2-2 | NA | TRBV6-2/TRBV6-3 | TGTGCCAGCGGTCGGGACTACACCGGGGAGCTGTTTTTT | CASGRDYTGELFF
15 | NA | TRBJ1-5 | NA | TRBV12-3/TRBV12-4 | TGTGCCAGCAGTTGGAGCGGCAGGGCCAATCAGCCCCAGCATTTT | CASSWSGRANQPQHF
12 | many | TRBJ1-5 | TRBD1 | TRBV29-1 | TGCAGCGTCGTTCAGGGGGGTCAGCCCCAGCATTTT | CSVVQGGQPQHF
14 | many | TRBJ1-2 | NA | TRBV6-5 | TGTGCCAGCAGTTCTCAGGGTCTAGTGGAGGGCTACACCTTC | CASSSQGLVEGYTF
16 | NA | TRBJ2-5 | TRBD1 | TRBV24-1 | TGTGCCACCAGTGATCCGAGGACAGGGCTCCAAGAGACCCAGTACTTC | CATSDPRTGLQETQYF
15 | many | TRBJ1-2 | TRBD1 | TRBV6-5 | TGTGCCAGCAGTTACGAACCGGGACAGTTGTCTGGCTACACCTTC | CASSYEPGQLSGYTF
16 | many | TRBJ1-6 | NA | TRBV6-1 | TGTGCCAGCAGTCCCCGACAGGTCCTCATGGATTCACCCCTCCACTTT | CASSPRQVLMDSPLHF
19 | NA | TRBJ1-6 | TRBD1 | TRBV5-1 | TGCGCCAGCAGCTTGGTTGGGACAGTTAGAAGCTCCTATAATTCACCCCTCCACTTT | CASSLVGTVRSSYNSPLHF
17 | NA | TRBJ2-2 | TRBD2 | TRBV20-1 | TGCAGTGCTAGAGAGACTAGCGGGGGGGCGGGCACCGGGGAGCTGTTTTTT | CSARETSGGAGTGELFF
18 | many | TRBJ1-2 | TRBD1 | TRBV14 | TGTGCCAGCAGCCCCTACAAAGGGACAGCCACTCATAACTATGGCTACACCTTC | CASSPYKGTATHNYGYTF
15 | many | TRBJ2-5 | TRBD1 | TRBV12-3/TRBV12-4 | TGTGCCAGCAGGACCAAGACAGGGGGGAGAGAGACCCAGTACTTC | CASRTKTGGRETQYF
12 | NA | TRBJ1-2 | NA | TRBV3-1 | TGTGCCAGCAGCCAAGAATCTCGTGGCTACACCTTC | CASSQESRGYTF
15 | many | TRBJ1-5 | TRBD1 | TRBV20-1 | TGCGGTGCGACACCGGGACAGGCGCGCAATCAGCCCCAGCATTTT | CGATPGQARNQPQHF
14 | many | TRBJ2-7 | NA | TRBV7-8 | TGTGCCAGCAGCCGCGGGCGGGATTCCTACGAGCAGTACTTC | CASSRGRDSYEQYF
14 | many | TRBJ2-7 | NA | TRBV11-3 | TGTGCCAGCAGCCTAGGGTCGATGGTCTCCGAGCAGTACTTC | CASSLGSMVSEQYF
13 | many | TRBJ1-1 | TRBD1 | TRBV12-3/TRBV12-4 | TGTGCCAGCAGTTCAGGGGGCGTCACTGAAGCTTTCTTT | CASSSGGVTEAFF
20 | many | TRBJ1-3 | NA | TRBV6-2/TRBV6-3 | TGTGCCAGCAGTCACACGCCCGGACGGAGGGAGGGACACTCTGGAAACACCATATATTTT | CASSHTPGRREGHSGNTIYF
14 | many | TRBJ2-7 | NA | TRBV11-3 | TGTGCCAGCAGCCCAAGCAGGGTAACCTACGAGCAGTACTTC | CASSPSRVTYEQYF
15 | many | TRBJ1-1 | NA | TRBV11-3 | TGTGCCAGCAGGAAACAATCGGGGTGGAACACTGAAGCTTTCTTT | CASRKQSGWNTEAFF
12 | many | TRBJ2-5 | NA | TRBV6-1 | TGTGCCAGCAGTACAGGGAGTGAGACCCAGTACTTC | CASSTGSETQYF
14 | many | TRBJ2-7 | TRBD1 | TRBV29-1 | TGCAGCGTTGGCCTCGGGACAGGGGCGTCCGAGCAGTACTTC | CSVGLGTGASEQYF
20 | many | TRBJ1-5 | TRBD1 | TRBV12-5 | TGTGCTAGTGGTTTGGTACTCGGAGCCCCAGGGGGGTATAGCAATCAGCCCCAGCATTTT | CASGLVLGAPGGYSNQPQHF
18 | NA | TRBJ2-7 | TRBD1 | TRBV6-2/TRBV6-3 | TGTGCCAGCAGCTCCCTCCGGGACAGGGGAGGTCTAGGCTACGAGCAGTACTTC | CASSSLRDRGGLGYEQYF
16 | many | TRBJ2-7 | NA | TRBV7-2 | TGTGCCAGCAGCCCTGAACCGGGAGAGAGCTCCTACGAGCAGTACTTC | CASSPEPGESSYEQYF
15 | many | TRBJ1-5 | NA | TRBV6-2/TRBV6-3 | TGTGCCAGCAGTTACCTCACAGGGATCGATCAGCCCCAGCATTTT | CASSYLTGIDQPQHF
13 | NA | TRBJ1-1 | NA | TRBV2 | TGTGCCAGCAAAGGACTAGTTAACACTGAAGCTTTCTTT | CASKGLVNTEAFF
12 | many | TRBJ2-5 | NA | TRBV29-1 | TGCAGCGTTGCCCACGGGCAAGAGACCCAGTACTTC | CSVAHGQETQYF
17 | many | TRBJ1-1 | NA | TRBV12-5 | TGTGCTAGTGGTTTGGTACTGGGGGACGGAAAGAACACTGAAGCTTTCTTT | CASGLVLGDGKNTEAFF
15 | NA | TRBJ1-1 | TRBD1 | TRBV20-1 | TGCAGTGCTGCTAATTTAGACAGGGGGTGGACTGAAGCTTTCTTT | CSAANLDRGWTEAFF
11 | many | TRBJ1-2 | NA | TRBV29-1 | TGCAGCGTGGGATTCAACTATGGCTACACCTTC | CSVGFNYGYTF
15 | NA | TRBJ2-4 | NA | TRBV14 | TGTGCCAGCAGCCAAGAAGGGGGTGTCAAAAACATTCAGTACTTC | CASSQEGGVKNIQYF
11 | many | TRBJ1-5 | NA | TRBV15 | TGTGCCACCAGCAGAGGGGGGCCCCAGCATTTT | CATSRGGPQHF
14 | NA | TRBJ2-7 | TRBD1 | TRBV12-3/TRBV12-4 | TGTGCCAGCAGCCTAGACAGGGCCGCAGCGGAGCAGTACTTC | CASSLDRAAAEQYF
15 | many | TRBJ1-5 | NA | TRBV2 | TGTGCCAGCAGGGAGGGGTCTTCTCCTAATCAGCCCCAGCATTTT | CASREGSSPNQPQHF
14 | many | TRBJ1-3 | NA | TRBV9 | TGTGCCAGCAGCGCGACAGTCTCTGGAAACACCATATATTTT | CASSATVSGNTIYF
15 | NA | TRBJ2-7 | TRBD2 | TRBV6-5 | TGTGCCAGCAGTTCGAGCGGGGGGGGCATCTACGAGCAGTACTTC | CASSSSGGGIYEQYF
14 | many | TRBJ2-7 | TRBD2 | TRBV12-3/TRBV12-4 | TGTGCCAGCAGTTTAACCCTGGGGGGGGGTAAGCAGTACTTC | CASSLTLGGGKQYF
13 | many | TRBJ1-5 | NA | TRBV12-3/TRBV12-4 | TGTGCCAGCAGTTTCGAGGGGTCGGGGCCCCAGCATTTT | CASSFEGSGPQHF
16 | many | TRBJ2-5 | TRBD2 | TRBV7-9 | TGTGCCAGCAGCCTCGATTTGTGGGGGGGACAAGAGACCCAGTACTTC | CASSLDLWGGQETQYF
15 | few | TRBJ2-7 | TRBD1 | TRBV18 | TGTGCCAGCTCACCACCCAGCGGCAGGGGGCTCGAGCAGTACTTC | CASSPPSGRGLEQYF
17 | NA | TRBJ2-7 | NA | TRBV7-2 | TGTGCCAGCAGCTTAGTGCGGGGCAGCACGAGCTCCTACGAGCAGTACTTC | CASSLVRGSTSSYEQYF
16 | many | TRBJ2-2 | NA | TRBV12-3/TRBV12-4 | TGTGCCAGCAGTTCCTGGCAGGGAAAGAACACCGGGGAGCTGTTTTTT | CASSSWQGKNTGELFF
13 | many | TRBJ1-1 | NA | TRBV11-3 | TGTGCCAGCAGCTCCCCTCCGGTCACTGAAGCTTTCTTT | CASSSPPVTEAFF
16 | many | TRBJ1-2 | NA | TRBV12-3/TRBV12-4 | TGTGCCAGCAGTTTATCGGCCGGGTCATCTTTTTTCGGCTACACCTTC | CASSLSAGSSFFGYTF
14 | many | TRBJ2-7 | NA | TRBV11-2 | TGTGCCAGCAGCTCGGGGGCTAGCGTGTACGAGCAGTACTTC | CASSSGASVYEQYF